These 12 T cell receptor beta chains share one sample of origin, sequenced in a study of identical twins. TCRdb used MiXCR to reprocess the 5' RACE reads, holding one entry per CDR3 protein. The table records approximately 1.8 million distinct CDR3 sequences, under 35% of them present only once. Specimen: cord blood. The origin of the receptors is a newborn girl in good health.

A note on this clonotype: The junction does not match germline at one end; this may be a read error. J is TRBJ2-1 and V is TRBV5-1, with 7 bases fitting TRBD2. This CDR3 spans 17 amino acids. Looked up from germline, CDR1 is SGHRS and CDR2 is YFSETQ. Written as DNA, the CDR3 is TGCACCAGCAGCTCCGTTTGGGGGAGGGCTTCTGTTAATGAGCAGTTCTTC. Protein sequence: CTSSSVWGRASVNEQFF.

Written as DNA, the CDR3 is TGTGCCAGCAGTGTTGGGTGGGAGAATTCACCCCTCCACTTT. This codes for CASSVGWENSPLHF. The rearrangement uses TRBV2 and TRBJ1-6, with D unresolved. The CDR3 loop spans 14 amino acids. The V gene's germline CDR1 is SNHLY and CDR2 FYNNEI. The V end was cut by 4 bases, the J end by 7 bases, with 11 bases between.

This clonotype has at least ten counts. This CDR3 reads CAISELGGNYGYTF. The CDR3 DNA sequence: TGTGCCATCAGTGAATTAGGGGGCAACTATGGCTACACCTTC. This chain joins TRBV10-3 and TRBJ1-2; 7 bases agree with TRBD1. V lost 3 bases and J lost 2; bases outside the gene matches: 3. Germline loops: CDR1 ENHRY, CDR2 SYGVKD. CDR3 length: 14 residues.

This clonotype has a handful of counts. The chain joins TRBV29-1 to TRBJ2-1; possibly TRBD1 or TRBD2 for D (5 bases each). The CDR3 is made up of 14 amino acids. Germline V lookup: CDR1 SQVTM, CDR2 ANQGSEA. V lost 6 bases, J lost 2 bases, and 14 bases lay in between. In DNA, the CDR3 is TGCAGCGTAAGGGTGAGGGGCCCCTACAATGAGCAGTTCTTC. Translated, it gives CSVRVRGPYNEQFF.

The J gene is TRBJ2-7, the V gene TRBV7-8; perhaps TRBD1 as D (5 bases). Trimming cost V 1 base and J 2 bases, with 15 bases left between them. Per germline, CDR1 SGHVS and CDR2 FQNEAQ. There are 16 residues in the CDR3. DNA for the CDR3: TGTGCCAGCAGCTTAGGCCAAAGCCTAGGGGCCTACGAGCAGTACTTC. It translates to CASSLGQSLGAYEQYF.

The chain combines TRBV29-1 with TRBJ2-7; 13 nucleotides match TRBD2. Germline V gene lookup returns CDR1 SQVTM and CDR2 ANQGSEA. The CDR3 spans 13 residues. V gave up 7 bases and J gave up 3 bases; unmatched junction bases: 3. CDR3 amino acids: CSGGTSGNYEQYF. The DNA of the CDR3 is TGCAGCGGTGGGACTAGCGGGAACTACGAGCAGTACTTC.

This sequence joins TRBV12-3 or TRBV12-4 and TRBJ2-5, with a tentative D call TRBD1 (7 bases). Trimming removed 2 bases from V and 11 bases from J, with 15 bases in between. This CDR3 is 13 amino acids long. The CDR3 protein is CASSLNRGREQYF. The CDR3 DNA is TGTGCCAGCAGTTTAAACAGGGGCCGGGAGCAGTACTTC.

The chain links TRBV5-1 to TRBJ2-3; TRBD2 might be the D (7 bases). V was trimmed by 2 bases and J by 2 bases, leaving 12 bases between them. This CDR3 has 15 amino acids. CDR1 and CDR2 (germline): SGHRS, YFSETQ. The CDR3 is CASSFRGANTDTQYF. CDR3 DNA: TGCGCCAGCAGCTTCCGGGGGGCAAACACAGATACGCAGTATTTT.

The V and J genes are TRBV7-9 and TRBJ2-6, with D possibly matching TRBD2 (5 bases). V lost 1 base to trimming and J lost 0 bases, with 10 bases between them. CDR3 length: 17 residues. Germline assignment: CDR1 SEHNR and CDR2 FQNEAQ (reference sequence). CDR3 in DNA: TGTGCCAGCAGCTTAGTAATTGGGAGCTCTGGGGCCAACGTCCTGACTTTC. It encodes CASSLVIGSSGANVLTF. The entire variable domain, with the rest obtained from reference TRBV7-9 and TRBJ2-6, is as follows: DTGVSQNPRHKITKRGQNVTFRCDPISEHNRLYWYRQTLGQGPEFLTYFQNEAQLEKSRLLSDRFSAERPKGSFSTLEIQRTEQGDSAMYLCASSLVIGSSGANVLTFGAGSRLTVL.

The DNA for the CDR3 is TGCAGTGCTAGACAGGACTTCTCCTACGAGCAGTACTTC. The encoded protein is CSARQDFSYEQYF. V usage is TRBV20-1 and J usage is TRBJ2-7; D is possibly TRBD2 (5 bases). Germline CDR1 reads DFQATT; CDR2 reads SNEGSKA (reference sequence). This CDR3 contains 13 residues. Trimming took off 2 bases at V and 0 bases at J, with 8 bases between the two ends.

In its sample, this clonotype was seen a few times. DNA for the CDR3: TGCGCCAGCAGCCAAGTCGGAATCTCCTGGGAAGCTTTCTTT. This codes for CASSQVGISWEAFF. This rearrangement joins TRBV4-1 to TRBJ1-1, with D uncertain. V was shortened by 1 base and J by 8 bases, with 14 bases between the two germline ends. The CDR3 runs 14 residues. Germline V gives CDR1 MGHRA, CDR2 YSYEKL.

The rearrangement uses TRBV24-1 and TRBJ2-6; D not resolved. Per germline, CDR1 KGHDR and CDR2 SFDVKD. V gave up 1 base and J gave up 2 bases, with 2 bases separating them. The CDR3 is 14 residues long. CDR3 nucleotides: TGTGCCACCAGTGATTTACCTGGGGCCAACGTCCTGACTTTC. As protein: CATSDLPGANVLTF.